The 23 T cell receptor beta chains presented below share a single source sample, sequenced in a study of blood T cell repertoires in COVID-19. Assay: immunoSEQ multiplex PCR; the TCRdb copy retains only in-frame clones and omits some. The sample holds 140,000 to 150,000 clones, roughly 84% seen once. The sequenced sample consisted of peripheral blood. These receptors came from a human donor in a cohort sampled during active COVID-19.

The chain employs TRBV2 and TRBJ2-2; the match to TRBD1 covers 8 bases. Looked up from germline, CDR1 is SNHLY and CDR2 is FYNNEI. The CDR3 is made up of 13 amino acids. V trimming: 7 bases; J trimming: 7 bases; junction bases outside the gene matches: 5. The CDR3 protein is CASTGQGVGELFF. CDR3 DNA sequence: TGTGCCAGCACCGGACAGGGTGTCGGGGAGCTGTTTTTT.

The rearrangement joins TRBV11-2 to TRBJ1-6; unclear D gene. The V gene lost 5 bases and the J gene lost 5 bases, with 10 bases spanning the gap. This CDR3 region has 14 residues. Germline assignment: CDR1 SGHAT and CDR2 FQNNGV. CDR3 region: CASSHRGNNSPLHF. CDR3 in DNA: TGTGCCAGCAGCCACCGGGGAAATAATTCACCCCTCCACTTT.

This chain links TRBV5-1 with TRBJ2-5; 7 bases are shared with TRBD1. CDR3 length: 15 amino acids. Germline-derived CDR1 and CDR2 are SGHRS and YFSETQ. V lost 1 base to trimming and J lost 2 bases; unmatched junction nucleotides: 5. CDR3 sequence reads: CASSLRGQPQETQYF. CDR3 bases: TGCGCCAGCAGCTTGAGGGGACAGCCACAAGAGACCCAGTACTTC. The variable domain in full, completed from reference TRBV5-1 and TRBJ2-5, reads KAGVTQTPRYLIKTRGQQVTLSCSPISGHRSVSWYQQTPGQGLQFLFEYFSETQRNKGNFPGRFSGRQFSNSRSEMNVSTLELGDSALYLCASSLRGQPQETQYFGPGTRLLVL.

The chain has TRBV7-9 and TRBJ1-4, with 8 bases fitting TRBD1. From germline, CDR1 is SEHNR and CDR2 FQNEAQ (reference sequence). The ends lost 3 bases at V and 8 bases at J; junction bases unmatched: 5. CDR3 size: 14 residues. As DNA, the CDR3 is TGTGCCAGCAGCTTGGACAGGGTCGGAGAAAAACTGTTTTTT. The encoded protein is CASSLDRVGEKLFF.

The chain has TRBV13 and TRBJ2-5; 10 bases are a match to TRBD2. The CDR3 runs 15 residues. CDR1 is PRHDT, CDR2 FYEKMQ, per germline (reference sequence). Losses at the gene ends were 7 bases for V and 5 bases for J; bases not matched to a gene: 10. CDR3: CASTLLAGAGETQYF. CDR3 sequence (DNA): TGTGCCAGCACCCTCCTAGCGGGGGCCGGGGAGACCCAGTACTTC.

The chain joins TRBV5-5 to TRBJ2-1, with 9 bases matching TRBD1. The CDR3 loop spans 15 amino acids. CDR1 is SGHKS, CDR2 YYEKEE, per germline (reference sequence). V trimming: 4 bases; J trimming: 6 bases; junction bases outside the gene matches: 8. The CDR3 region is CASSGRQGVGNEQFF. The CDR3 nucleotides are TGTGCCAGCAGCGGAAGACAGGGGGTGGGCAATGAGCAGTTCTTC.

The chain has TRBV3-1 (or the pseudogene TRBV3-2) and TRBJ2-7, with 8 nucleotides matching TRBD1. The CDR3 loop spans 15 amino acids. Germline assignment: CDR1 LGHDT and CDR2 YNNKEL (reference sequence). J was trimmed by 5 bases and V by 3 bases; bases with no gene match: 9. The DNA for the CDR3 is TGTGCCAGCAGCCATATTACACAGGGGGGCCACGAGCAGTACTTC. Its protein product is CASSHITQGGHEQYF.

The rearrangement uses TRBV7-3 and TRBJ1-6; tentative D call: TRBD1 (6 bases). This CDR3 is built from 12 residues. V lost 8 bases to trimming and J lost 12 bases, with 14 bases between them. Germline CDR1 reads SGHTA; CDR2 reads FQGTGA. CDR3 DNA: TGTGCCAGCGGTACGGGGGGCGGACCCCTCCACTTT. Its protein product is CASGTGGGPLHF.

The chain carries TRBV9 and TRBJ2-1; 7 bases line up with TRBD2. The V gene end was trimmed by 3 bases and the J gene end by 9 bases; junction bases not matched to a gene: 3. The length of the CDR3 is 12 residues. The germline V gene has CDR1 SGDLS and CDR2 YYNGEE. CDR3 nucleotides: TGTGCCAGCAGCGGGGACTACCGTGAGCAGTTCTTC. Residues: CASSGDYREQFF.

This clone has only a few counts. V gene TRBV30 combines with J gene TRBJ2-2; D gene unclear. Germline CDR1 GTSNPN, CDR2 SVGIG (reference sequence). The CDR3 covers 13 residues. Deletions cut 4 bases from V and 4 bases from J, with 10 bases between. The CDR3 coding sequence is TGTGCCTGGACAGGTTTTAGCACCGGGGAGCTGTTTTTT. Residues: CAWTGFSTGELFF.

The chain joins TRBV25-1 to TRBJ2-3; maybe TRBD2 (7 bases). Germline V gives CDR1 MGHDK, CDR2 SYGVNS. There are 16 residues in the CDR3. Trimming took off 8 bases at V and 2 bases at J, with 20 bases between the two ends. The CDR3 DNA is TGTGCCAGCGGCCAAACGGGGGGCCCGTTCACAGATACGCAGTATTTT. Amino acids: CASGQTGGPFTDTQYF.

The chain is built from TRBV4-1 and TRBJ1-2; possibly TRBD1 for D (5 bases). Germline-derived CDR1 and CDR2 are MGHRA and YSYEKL. V lost 4 bases to trimming and J lost 5 bases, with 11 bases between them. The CDR3 length is 13 residues. The CDR3 DNA is TGCGCCAGCAGCCCCCCCGCAGGGTATGGCTACACCTTC. It specifies CASSPPAGYGYTF.

This clone has only a few counts. The gene calls are TRBV7-8 and TRBJ2-1, with D maybe TRBD2 (6 bases). The CDR3 is made up of 18 amino acids. In germline, CDR1 is SGHVS, CDR2 FQNEAQ. The V gene lost 5 bases and the J gene lost 0 bases, with 20 bases spanning the gap. CDR3 nucleotide sequence: TGTGCCAGCAGCCCCGGGCGGGGCGGAGAAAGCTCCTACAATGAGCAGTTCTTC. Amino acids: CASSPGRGGESSYNEQFF.

This chain joins TRBV12-3 or TRBV12-4 and TRBJ1-1; TRBD1 aligns across 9 bases. V lost 6 bases to trimming and J lost 5 bases; unmatched junction nucleotides: 4. CDR3 length: 13 amino acids. In DNA form, the CDR3 reads TGTGCCAGCAGACAGGGGGCGCGTACTGAAGCTTTCTTT. As protein: CASRQGARTEAFF.

J is TRBJ1-2 and V is TRBV5-1, with 8 nucleotides matching TRBD1. V gave up 1 base and J gave up 3 bases; unmatched junction bases: 5. The CDR3 covers 15 residues. The germline V gene encodes CDR1 SGHRS and CDR2 YFSETQ. The CDR3 DNA is TGCGCCAGCAGCTTGTCAGGGGGCCTGGACTATGGCTACACCTTC. Its translation is CASSLSGGLDYGYTF.

The gene calls are TRBV27 and TRBJ2-7; 7 bases are a match to TRBD1. The ends lost 4 bases at V and 2 bases at J; junction bases unmatched: 5. CDR3 length: 14 residues. Germline CDR1 and CDR2: MNHEY and SMNVEV (reference sequence). The CDR3 region is CASSSYRGTYEQYF. In DNA form, the CDR3 reads TGTGCCAGCAGTTCCTACAGGGGTACCTACGAGCAGTACTTC.

The chain is built from TRBV4-1 and TRBJ2-1, with 10 bases identical to TRBD1. The V segment lost 0 bases and the J segment 3 bases; nucleotides outside the gene matches: 14. The length of the CDR3 is 20 residues. Germline CDR1 and CDR2: MGHRA and YSYEKL. The CDR3 DNA follows: TGCGCCAGCAGCCAAGATTTGACCTTCGGGGGGGACAGGGGCTACAATGAGCAGTTCTTC. Amino acids: CASSQDLTFGGDRGYNEQFF.

The chain uses TRBV5-1 and TRBJ2-1, with 8 bases matching TRBD2. The CDR3 spans 17 residues. CDR1 and CDR2 from the germline V gene are SGHRS and YFSETQ. V lost 4 bases, J lost 3 bases, and 12 bases stayed unmatched. This chain's CDR3 is CASSLTPTSANYNEQFF. The CDR3, as DNA: TGCGCCAGCAGCCTCACCCCGACTAGCGCGAACTACAATGAGCAGTTCTTC.

J is TRBJ1-3 and V is TRBV7-2, with TRBD1 matching over 8 bases. Germline CDR1 SGHTA, CDR2 FQGNSA. The CDR3 extends over 16 amino acids. Unmatched junction bases numbered 4, after V lost 3 bases and J lost 0 bases. In DNA form, the CDR3 reads TGTGCCAGCAGCTTCGCAGGGGGCTCCTCTGGAAACACCATATATTTT. Protein sequence: CASSFAGGSSGNTIYF.

Concerning this clone: The same CDR3 arises from other DNA sequences in this sample as well. The chain couples TRBV10-3 to TRBJ1-1; possibly TRBD1 for D (6 bases). With 0 bases removed from V and 3 bases from J, the gap between germline ends came to 8 bases. From germline, CDR1 is ENHRY and CDR2 SYGVKD. The CDR3 loop spans 14 amino acids. The CDR3 bases are TGTGCCATCAGTGAGTCAGGGGGGGACACTGAAGCTTTCTTT. It translates to CAISESGGDTEAFF.

This chain connects TRBV6-2 or TRBV6-3 to TRBJ2-1, with TRBD2 matching 7 bases. CDR1 is MNHEY, CDR2 SVGEGT, per germline. This CDR3 is built from 18 residues. The V gene end was trimmed by 2 bases and the J gene end by 2 bases; junction bases not matched to a gene: 12. CDR3 sequence: CASSYTSPFSGTYNEQFF. CDR3 nucleotides: TGTGCCAGCAGTTACACCTCTCCCTTCAGCGGGACCTACAATGAGCAGTTCTTC.

The rearrangement joins TRBV3-1 (or the pseudogene TRBV3-2) to TRBJ2-4; 10 bases are a match to TRBD2. The junction had 6 bases not matched to a gene; V was cut back by 0 bases and J by 7 bases. This CDR3 spans 16 amino acids. From germline, CDR1 is LGHDT and CDR2 YNNKEL (reference sequence). CDR3 loop: CASSQDLAGAWNIQYF. CDR3 DNA sequence: TGTGCCAGCAGCCAAGATCTAGCGGGAGCGTGGAACATTCAGTACTTC.

The rearrangement joins TRBV9 to TRBJ2-7; a possible D gene is TRBD1 (6 bases). This CDR3 is built from 14 residues. V lost 4 bases to trimming and J lost 2 bases, with 13 bases between them. The germline CDR1 and CDR2 sequences are SGDLS and YYNGEE. The CDR3 DNA sequence: TGTGCCAGCAGCCCCAGGGACACCCCCTACGAGCAGTACTTC. Its protein product is CASSPRDTPYEQYF.